This TCR beta chain was sequenced in a study of blood T cell repertoires in COVID-19. Study-wide background: Some COVID-19 samples were acute and others convalescent; all came from the United States, Italy and Spain. The cDNA or gDNA used as material had been derived from T cells, B-cell-depleted T cells, or PBMCs.

Original processing methods: Researchers report that nucleated cell counts were estimated from reference gene primer amplification. Clones were sequenced by immunoSEQ multiplex PCR, and TCRdb holds only the in-frame ones, with some missing. From that table come the V and J calls and clone size; the DNA was used to work out D and trimming. The sample includes approximately 160,000 clones, almost 85% of them seen just once. The sample taken for sequencing was peripheral blood. This receptor was taken from a man aged 35 to 55 who had recovered from COVID-19.

The CDR3, as DNA: TGTGCCAGTACCGAATTGGGGAACCGGGACATCGGCCAGCCCCAGCATTTT. Translation: CASTELGNRDIGQPQHF. V and J are TRBV19 and TRBJ1-5, with D possibly being TRBD1 (6 bases). Germline-derived CDR1 and CDR2 are LNHDA and SQIVND (reference sequence). Between the trimmed V and J ends, which lost 7 bases and 7 bases, there was a span of 26 bases. This CDR3 has 17 residues.